Sequencing of this TCR beta chain was carried out in a study of immune evolution from preneoplasia to lung adenocarcinoma. The protocol was immunoSEQ multiplex PCR, while the TCRdb copy is restricted to in-frame clones and leaves out a portion. This sample has several thousand clones, with approximately 78% found just once. Germline V gene data show CDR1 as WNHNN and CDR2 as SYGVQD (reference sequence). The CDR3 is 15 amino acids. The J segment lost 7 bases and the V segment lost 6 bases, leaving 11 bases of the junction unmatched. V and J are TRBV10-1 and TRBJ2-7, with TRBD2 matching over 11 bases. The sequence derives from a person aged 60 to 80 with lung adenocarcinoma. The sample was FFPE adjacent normal lung tissue. CDR3 protein: CASRAVAGGPREQYF. Written as DNA, the CDR3 is TGCGCCAGCAGGGCAGTAGCGGGAGGGCCCCGGGAGCAGTACTTC.